This T cell receptor (beta chain) was captured in a study of cytotoxic CD8 clonotypes in ibrutinib-treated CLL. This clone has just one count. The antigen is not known. V shed 1 base, J shed 7 bases, and the junction held 4 bases outside the gene matches. Germline values: CDR1 MNHEY, CDR2 SMNVEV (reference sequence). The length of the CDR3 is 15 residues. Regarding the study as a whole: Contraction or stability on treatment characterized the public clonotypes, which were uncommon.

Cryopreserved PBMCs provided around 1.9 micrograms of genomic DNA for the TCR beta libraries. Here immunoSEQ multiplex PCR was the method, and the copy in TCRdb shows in-frame clones only, minus some. This sample has about 50,000 clones, with about three fifths found just once. Specimen: PBMCs, collected after 24 months of ibrutinib treatment. The TCR sequence derives from a human donor with chronic lymphocytic leukemia. This chain uses TRBV27 with TRBJ1-2, with TRBD1 identical over 12 bases. CDR3: CASSLLGQGASGYTF. Written as DNA, the CDR3 is TGTGCCAGCAGTTTATTGGGACAGGGGGCGAGTGGCTACACCTTC.